The next 6 T cell receptor beta chains were all read from a single sample in a study of cytomegalovirus exposure and HLA in healthy donors (TCRdb year 2017). The library was produced with the immunoSEQ multiplex PCR assay. The table comes from immuneACCESS by way of TCRdb, which keeps in-frame sequences with V and J called. Part of the clones is missing from these tables; in studies checked, under half for an unresolved V gene and the rest for unknown reasons. The sample records about 250,000 clones, around nine tenths of which are singletons. The top ten hold less than 3% of the sample. The sequencing sample was made of PBMCs. Source of these receptors: a man aged 18 to 29 in good health and CMV-seronegative.

This clone was counted a single time. In DNA form, the CDR3 reads TGTGCCAGCTCACCAGGGGGGAAGGAGACCCAGTACTTC. It is translated as CASSPGGKETQYF. The chain employs TRBV18 and TRBJ2-5; perhaps TRBD2 as D (6 bases). The CDR3 runs 13 residues. Trimming took off 2 bases at V and 5 bases at J, with 9 bases between the two ends. Germline loops: CDR1 KGHSH, CDR2 LQKENI.

The CDR3 loop reads CASSLERVGAFF. The CDR3 coding sequence is TGTGCCAGCAGCTTAGAGAGGGTTGGAGCTTTCTTT. The chain combines TRBV7-9 with TRBJ1-1, with D unclear. Trimming pared 1 base from V and 10 bases from J, leaving 10 bases between. The CDR3 sequence is 12 residues long. Germline V gene sequence: CDR1 SEHNR, CDR2 FQNEAQ (reference sequence). Based on the CDR3 plus reference TRBV7-9 and TRBJ1-1, the full variable domain is DTGVSQNPRHKITKRGQNVTFRCDPISEHNRLYWYRQTLGQGPEFLTYFQNEAQLEKSRLLSDRFSAERPKGSFSTLEIQRTEQGDSAMYLCASSLERVGAFFGQGTRLTVV.

J is TRBJ2-1 and V is TRBV16; D possibly corresponds to TRBD1 (6 bases). Germline CDR1 reads KGHSY; CDR2 reads FQNENV. Trimming took 7 bases from V and 7 from J, leaving 17 bases between them. CDR3 length: 14 amino acids. The CDR3, as DNA: TGTGCCAGCAAGGGAGAGGCAGGGGTAAATGAGCAGTTCTTC. Translating it yields CASKGEAGVNEQFF.

The chain is built from TRBV4-3 and TRBJ1-4; TRBD1 might be the D (5 bases). V was trimmed by 3 bases and J by 5 bases, leaving 10 bases between them. Per the germline V gene, CDR1 is LGHNA and CDR2 is YSLEER. This CDR3 contains 14 residues. The CDR3 sequence is CASSHGRGNEKLFF. Written as DNA, the CDR3 is TGCGCCAGCAGCCACGGACGGGGGAATGAAAAACTGTTTTTT.

This clone was detected once. The gene calls are TRBV7-2 and TRBJ1-1; D call uncertain. The CDR3 runs to 13 residues. Germline V lookup: CDR1 SGHTA, CDR2 FQGNSA. V lost 2 bases to trimming and J lost 7 bases, with 11 bases between them. CDR3 DNA: TGTGCCAGCAGCTTACTTACAGACCGTGAAGCTTTCTTT. Protein sequence: CASSLLTDREAFF.

The chain employs TRBV29-1 and TRBJ2-7; D is perhaps TRBD2 (7 bases). Trimming removed 6 bases at V and 5 bases at J, with 14 bases between. Per the germline V gene, CDR1 is SQVTM and CDR2 is ANQGSEA. The CDR3 runs 12 residues. CDR3 nucleotides: TGCAGCGTCCGGAGGGGGGGTGACGAGCAGTACTTC. Translating it yields CSVRRGGDEQYF.